The clone carrying this T cell receptor beta chain appeared a few times. Its antigen is unidentified. The data stem from a study of cytomegalovirus exposure and HLA in healthy donors. Germline V CDR1 and CDR2: SNHLY, FYNNEI. V lost 1 base, J lost 4 bases, and 14 bases lay in between. This CDR3 contains 15 residues. Study results and caveats: A later analysis appeared to link common viral pathogens to several of the most significant clusters. Sequencing artifact likely explains a cluster of highly shared sequence variants. With DRB1 most and HLA-C fewest, TCR association rates differed between HLA loci in a later analysis. Researchers catalogued approximately 170 TCR beta chains as cytomegalovirus-associated.

The PCR employed 60 Vbeta primers together with 13 Jbeta primers. Clones were read by immunoSEQ multiplex PCR, and TCRdb kept only the in-frame ones, dropping some. The data contain roughly 120,000 clones, approximately 76% of them seen just once; the ten biggest clones take up approximately 16%. V is TRBV2 and J is TRBJ2-7, with D maybe TRBD1 (5 bases). Material: PBMCs. This receptor was taken from a man between 50 and 59 years old in good health and CMV-seropositive. The CDR3 DNA sequence: TGTGCCAGCAGTGAAGGGAAACAGGCGATGTACGAGCAGTACTTC. Translating gives CASSEGKQAMYEQYF.